The entry below describes one T cell receptor beta chain. The data derive from a study of Ad26.COV2.S vaccination and SARS-CoV-2 variants. Study details: Intramuscularly, Ad26.COV2.S was given either once or twice, 56 days apart.

This CDR3 contains 14 residues. Looked up from germline, CDR1 is SGHTA and CDR2 is FQGNSA. Trimming pared 3 bases from V and 4 bases from J, leaving 12 bases between. The data were produced by immunoSEQ multiplex PCR, yet TCRdb's version contains in-frame clones alone and is incomplete. The sample comprises approximately 500,000 clones, approximately 88% of which are singletons, and 9.5% to 15% rests with the top ten. The treatment here: some 19 received Ad26.COV2.S at low or high dose, single or two shots; about five received placebo; per-sample allocation not given. Day 63 after the first injection of vaccine or placebo was the sampling time.

The source material was peripheral blood, sampled in a trial of Ad26.COV2.S vaccine versus placebo. This clonotype was sampled from a person between 18 and 65 years old who received the Ad26.COV2.S COVID-19 vaccine or a placebo. This chain connects TRBV7-2 to TRBJ1-1, with TRBD1 as a possible D gene (5 bases). The chain's CDR3 is CASSLGPTRTEAFF. The CDR3 nucleotides read TGTGCCAGCAGCTTGGGGCCGACGCGCACTGAAGCTTTCTTT. The full variable domain, rest sourced from reference TRBV7-2 and TRBJ1-1, is GAGVSQSPSNKVTEKGKDVELRCDPISGHTALYWYRQSLGQGLEFLIYFQGNSAPDKSGLPSDRFSAERTGGSVSTLTIQRTQQEDSAVYLCASSLGPTRTEAFFGQGTRLTVV.